The T cell receptor beta chain described here comes from a study of Graves' ophthalmopathy and Graves' hyperthyroidism. Findings and caveats of the study: A classifier, a 13-signature model, separated ophthalmopathy from stable hyperthyroidism with around 88% sensitivity and less than 83% specificity. The model reached around 70% sensitivity and about 73% specificity for predicting ophthalmopathy progression.

The CDR3 covers 14 residues. Trimming stripped 3 bases from V and 6 bases from J, with 12 bases between. Germline V lookup: CDR1 LNHDA, CDR2 SQIVND (reference sequence). Orbital computed tomography, thyroid ultrasound, TRAb, serum thyroxine and clinical symptoms formed the basis of diagnosis. Amplification targeted the TCR beta CDR3 regions, with RNA transcripts as the source material. First-round RT-PCR with HTBI primers preceded a second-round multiplex PCR. TCRdb used MiXCR to reprocess the multiplex PCR reads, holding one entry per CDR3 protein. This table holds about 1.2 million distinct CDR3 sequences, about 35% found once. Remarks on this clonotype: Its antigen is not known.

Sequenced input: peripheral blood or thyroid tissue (not recorded which). The chain couples TRBV19 to TRBJ1-5; D uncertain. The TCR sequence derives from an adult man with Graves' hyperthyroidism. The CDR3 DNA sequence: TGTGCCAGTAGTATTCTGGGATTGGGTCAGCCCCAGCATTTT. Translating it yields CASSILGLGQPQHF.